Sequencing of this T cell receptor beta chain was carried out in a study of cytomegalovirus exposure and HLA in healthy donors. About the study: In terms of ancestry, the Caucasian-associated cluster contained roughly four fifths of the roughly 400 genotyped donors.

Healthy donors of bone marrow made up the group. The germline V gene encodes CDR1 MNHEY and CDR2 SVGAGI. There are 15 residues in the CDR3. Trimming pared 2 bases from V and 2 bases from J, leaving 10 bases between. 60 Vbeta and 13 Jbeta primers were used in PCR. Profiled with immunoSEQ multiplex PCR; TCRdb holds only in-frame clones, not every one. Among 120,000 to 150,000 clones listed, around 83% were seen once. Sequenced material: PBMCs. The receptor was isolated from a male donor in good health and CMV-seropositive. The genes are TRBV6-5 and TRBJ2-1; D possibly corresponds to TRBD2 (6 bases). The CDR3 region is CASSYVRETYNEQFF. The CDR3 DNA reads TGTGCCAGCAGTTACGTTCGGGAGACCTACAATGAGCAGTTCTTC.